The source of this TCR beta chain is a study of T cells in Graves' hyperthyroidism and ophthalmopathy (dated by TCRdb to the late 2010s). About the full investigation: Peripheral blood was collected at initial diagnosis, before any treatment. A discovery cohort of roughly 96 patients, 43 with Graves' ophthalmopathy and 57 with stable Graves' hyperthyroidism, was used to find distinguishing TCR V-J signatures. Prospective prediction of ophthalmopathy was tested in an independent validation cohort of about 19 hyperthyroidism patients and 15 to 17 patients who later progressed to ophthalmopathy. The 95 to 100 discovery patients were randomly divided into training and test sets at a 7:3 ratio. In addition, the study compared T-cell repertoires in thyroid tissue and in blood from five or six Graves' hyperthyroidism patients. Once sampling was done, hyperthyroidism patients were given methimazole at a starting dose of 30 mg daily, whereas ophthalmopathy patients were given high-dose intravenous methylprednisolone. According to the paper, TCR Vbeta CDR3 sequencing was carried out on 120 to 150 peripheral blood samples, which came from over 40 ophthalmopathy, approximately 72 hyperthyroidism and approximately 17 progressor patients. Beyond this particular receptor, the publication reports: Most expanded thyroid clonotypes (frequency above 0.001) were also found in blood, which suggests that blood repertoires may mirror thyroid immune responses. During validation, the model predicted progression to ophthalmopathy a median of approximately 6.5 months ahead of onset, with around 65% sensitivity and roughly 75% specificity. No statistical method was used to fix the sample size in advance, and group allocation was not hidden from the investigators. Ophthalmopathy was separated from stable hyperthyroidism by a 13 V-J signature model, with around 90% sensitivity and roughly 84% specificity obtained in cross-validation and 80%/75% obtained in testing.

Graves' hyperthyroidism was defined as stable when no progression to ophthalmopathy occurred over 18 months of follow-up. Hyperthyroidism patients were newly diagnosed, had a disease duration of under 2 months, and were aged 18 to 65 years. The study excluded patients with uncontrolled infections, other autoimmune diseases, pregnancy or lactation. Diagnoses relied on clinical symptoms, serum thyroxine and TRAb, thyroid ultrasound and orbital computed tomography. PBMCs were isolated from approximately 10 ml of fresh peripheral blood by Ficoll-Paque density gradient centrifugation. Total RNA was extracted using Trizol reagent, and RNA quality was assessed on an Agilent 2100 Bioanalyzer. According to the germline V gene, CDR1 reads MDHEN and CDR2 reads SYDVKM. V lost 4 bases and J lost 14 bases, and the count of bases not matched to a germline gene is 8. From its cysteine to its phenylalanine, the CDR3 spans 12 amino acids. Here the CDR3 DNA is all that survives: 36 bases in frame from base 1.

TCR beta CDR3 regions were amplified from RNA transcripts. A first-round RT-PCR of the TCR CDR3 used the HTBI primer set with the Qiagen OneStep RT-PCR kit. Libraries were constructed in a second round of multiplex PCR, after which size selection and purification were carried out. Sequencing of the libraries was done on an Illumina HiSeq2000 using paired-end 100 bp reads. The authors processed their data as follows. Raw data were processed with SOAPnuke, discarding reads with adapters, uncalled bases, mean Phred below 15, or no exact constant-primer or identifier match. High-quality paired reads were merged using COPE v1.2.5, and each unique nucleotide sequence was defined as a clonotype. MiTCR v1.1 was used to align the clonotypes against IMGT TRBV, TRBD and TRBJ reference segments. Analysis was restricted to V-J combinations with a frequency above 0.0001, which covered 99.2% of repertoires. A TCS score was defined as the ratio of F50 (clonal expansion) to E x V (chaos), with BLOSUM62-based TCRdist applied between CDR3 peptides within each V-J. Welch's t-statistics and random forest reduced around 510 V-J features to roughly 13, which were used in a naive Bayes classifier (R e1071). The public sequencing data were trimmed at Q25 with fastp and processed into clonotypes with MiXCR by TCRdb, which kept only in-frame beta chains. Duplicate CDR3 protein sequences are folded into a single record with the most common DNA and genes. The V and J calls shown here were made by TCRdb, not taken from the authors' results. Here the sample has fewer than 250,000 distinct CDR3 sequences; about 15% occur a single time. Approximately 50% of the sample lies in the top ten.

Remarks on this clonotype: Its antigen remains undetermined. No base quality information exists; no much larger clone differs at one position.

Sequencing was carried out using blood. The TCR sequence derives from a man aged 50 to 59 with Graves' hyperthyroidism. The rearrangement joined TRBV28 to TRBJ2-1; 7 nucleotides in the junction match TRBD2. The base sequence is TGTGCCAGCAGTTACTTGCGGGAGAGGGAGTTCTTC. Its translation is CASSYLREREFF.